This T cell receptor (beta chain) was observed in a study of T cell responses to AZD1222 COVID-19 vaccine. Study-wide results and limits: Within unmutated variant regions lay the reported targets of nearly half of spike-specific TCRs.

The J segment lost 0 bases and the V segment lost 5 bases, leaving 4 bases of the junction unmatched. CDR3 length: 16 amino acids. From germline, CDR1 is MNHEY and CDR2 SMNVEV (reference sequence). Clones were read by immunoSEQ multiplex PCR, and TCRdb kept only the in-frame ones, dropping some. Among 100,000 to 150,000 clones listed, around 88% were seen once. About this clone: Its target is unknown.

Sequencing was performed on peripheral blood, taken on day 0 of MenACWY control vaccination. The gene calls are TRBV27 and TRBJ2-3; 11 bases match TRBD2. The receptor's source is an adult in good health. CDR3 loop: CASSPRLAGSTDTQYF. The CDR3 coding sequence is TGTGCCAGCAGTCCTCGACTAGCGGGAAGCACAGATACGCAGTATTTT.